This entry lists 21 T cell receptor beta chains sequenced from one sample in a study of cytomegalovirus exposure and HLA in healthy donors. Primers for the PCR totalled 60 Vbeta and 13 Jbeta. Produced via immunoSEQ multiplex PCR; TCRdb's table is partial and in-frame only. Counted here are about 67,000 clones, approximately 92% occurring once; the ten biggest clones make up about 12%. The specimen was PBMCs. The receptors derive from a woman aged 25 to 45 in good health and CMV-seropositive.

The chain links TRBV6-8 to TRBJ2-3; possible D gene TRBD1, 6 bases. Germline loops: CDR1 MNHGY, CDR2 SAAAGT. CDR3 length: 14 amino acids. V was shortened by 5 bases and J by 2 bases, with 11 bases between the two germline ends. The CDR3 is CASSEDRYTDTQYF. CDR3 in DNA: TGTGCCAGCAGTGAAGACAGGTACACAGATACGCAGTATTTT.

The chain is built from TRBV28 and TRBJ2-5; D might be TRBD2 (5 bases). Looked up from germline, CDR1 is MDHEN and CDR2 is SYDVKM. Deletions cut 1 base from V and 5 bases from J, with 14 bases between. The length of the CDR3 is 15 residues. CDR3 loop: CASSLLTTLRETQYF. As DNA, the CDR3 is TGTGCCAGCAGTTTATTGACTACCCTACGGGAGACCCAGTACTTC.

The chain carries TRBV19 and TRBJ2-6; 8 bases match TRBD2. The CDR3 is made up of 18 amino acids. Germline trimming cut 6 bases from V and 6 bases from J; bases unmatched to any gene: 16. Per germline, CDR1 LNHDA and CDR2 SQIVND (reference sequence). The CDR3 nucleotides are TGTGCCAGTAGCCCCGGGGGGGTACCTCTCCCTGAGGCCAACGTCCTGACTTTC. Translated, it gives CASSPGGVPLPEANVLTF. The complete variable domain, with remaining parts taken from reference TRBV19 and TRBJ2-6, reads DGGITQSPKYLFRKEGQNVTLSCEQNLNHDAMYWYRQDPGQGLRLIYYSQIVNDFQKGDIAEGYSVSREKKESFPLTVTSAQKNPTAFYLCASSPGGVPLPEANVLTFGAGSRLTVL.

The V and J genes are TRBV28 and TRBJ2-3; D possibly corresponds to TRBD2 (5 bases). Germline V gives CDR1 MDHEN, CDR2 SYDVKM. V lost 4 bases to trimming and J lost 4 bases, with 9 bases between them. The CDR3 runs 13 residues. CDR3 region: CASSYEDSDTQYF. CDR3 DNA: TGTGCCAGCAGTTACGAGGACTCAGATACGCAGTATTTT.

This sequence joins TRBV12-2 and TRBJ1-3; TRBD1 is taken as the D call from the table, unchecked against the DNA. TRBV12-2 is a recognized pseudogene. This CDR3 has 21 residues. CDR3 sequence reads: CASRLTTGSSSLILSGNTIYF. Written as DNA, the CDR3 is TGTGCAAGTCGCTTAACCACAGGGTCGTCCTCTCTAATCCTCTCTGGAAACACCATATATTTT.

CDR3 coding DNA: TGTGCCAGCAGCGTAGGCCTCATGGTTGCGCCGGCAGATACGCAGTATTTT. This translates into CASSVGLMVAPADTQYF. This chain links TRBV9 with TRBJ2-3; no reliable D call. Germline V gives CDR1 SGDLS, CDR2 YYNGEE. The V end lost 0 bases, the J end lost 4 bases, and 18 bases lay between the germline ends. CDR3 length: 17 residues.

This chain connects TRBV12-5 to TRBJ1-4, with D possibly TRBD1 on 6 matching bases. Trimming took 6 bases from V and 0 from J, leaving 14 bases between them. Germline V gives CDR1 LGHNT, CDR2 FRNRAP. CDR3 length: 16 amino acids. CDR3 protein: CASGRGQKATNEKLFF. In DNA, the CDR3 is TGTGCTAGTGGCCGAGGACAGAAAGCAACTAATGAAAAACTGTTTTTT. The whole variable domain, filled in from reference TRBV12-5 and TRBJ1-4, reads DARVTQTPRHKVTEMGQEVTMRCQPILGHNTVFWYRQTMMQGLELLAYFRNRAPLDDSGMPKDRFSAEMPDATLATLKIQPSEPRDSAVYFCASGRGQKATNEKLFFGSGTQLSVL.

A single count supports this clone. The chain couples TRBV6-5 to TRBJ2-5; no firm D call. The CDR3 has 13 amino acids. V was pared by 5 bases and J by 4 bases, with 11 bases between. Germline CDR1 MNHEY, CDR2 SVGAGI. The CDR3, as DNA: TGTGCCAGCAGTATTGTGAGGTCAGAGACCCAGTACTTC. Amino acids: CASSIVRSETQYF.

The chain is built from TRBV5-1 and TRBJ2-7; possible D gene TRBD2, 5 bases. Trimming stripped 3 bases from V and 3 bases from J, with 13 bases between. The CDR3 covers 14 residues. CDR1 SGHRS and CDR2 YFSETQ come from the germline V gene. For the CDR3, the DNA is TGCGCCAGCAGCTCGCAGCCCGGGAACTACGAGCAGTACTTC. Encoded protein: CASSSQPGNYEQYF.

This chain joins TRBV27 and TRBJ1-2; no firm D call. V dropped 3 bases and J dropped 7 bases, with 18 bases sitting between them. CDR3 length: 15 amino acids. Germline CDR1 MNHEY, CDR2 SMNVEV (reference sequence). CDR3 protein: CASSFFPVGGGGYTF. The CDR3, as DNA: TGTGCCAGCAGTTTCTTCCCCGTCGGCGGCGGTGGCTACACCTTC.

This chain joins TRBV28 and TRBJ1-2; possible D gene TRBD1, 5 bases. With 1 base removed from V and 4 bases from J, the gap between germline ends came to 13 bases. Germline loops: CDR1 MDHEN, CDR2 SYDVKM. This CDR3 has 15 amino acids. CDR3 in DNA: TGTGCCAGCAGTTTATTAGCGGCGCAGGGCTATGGCTACACCTTC. Protein product: CASSLLAAQGYGYTF.

The genes are TRBV29-1 and TRBJ1-2, with D possibly TRBD1 on 5 matching bases. The CDR3 extends over 16 amino acids. CDR1 SQVTM and CDR2 ANQGSEA come from the germline V gene. The V end was cut by 7 bases, the J end by 1 base, with 22 bases between. The CDR3 loop reads CSDLDSPSLFNYGYTF. DNA of the CDR3: TGCAGCGACCTCGACAGCCCGTCCCTTTTTAACTATGGCTACACCTTC.

This clone has only a few counts. The J gene is TRBJ1-2, the V gene TRBV5-8; the D gene is possibly TRBD1 (5 bases). The ends were cut back, 2 bases at V and 4 bases at J, with 9 bases in the middle. The CDR3 has 13 amino acids. Germline V gene data show CDR1 as SGHTS and CDR2 as YDEGEE. The CDR3 coding sequence is TGTGCCAGCAGCTTTGGGCAGGGCTATGGCTACACCTTC. Its protein product is CASSFGQGYGYTF.

The gene calls are TRBV27 and TRBJ1-2; TRBD1 might be the D (5 bases). The germline CDR1 and CDR2 sequences are MNHEY and SMNVEV (reference sequence). The V end was cut by 6 bases, the J end by 5 bases, with 7 bases between. The CDR3 spans 11 residues. CDR3 in DNA: TGTGCCAGCAGCCACAGGTATGGCTACACCTTC. Its protein is CASSHRYGYTF.

The chain combines TRBV30 with TRBJ1-2, with D tentatively TRBD1 (5 bases). Germline V lookup: CDR1 GTSNPN, CDR2 SVGIG (reference sequence). V was cut by 2 bases and J by 8 bases, with 21 bases left in between. The CDR3 loop spans 15 amino acids. The CDR3 nucleotides are TGTGCCTGGAGTCGCGGCGCAGGAACTCCAGGGGGCTACACCTTC. Amino acids: CAWSRGAGTPGGYTF.

The V and J genes are TRBV28 and TRBJ1-2; D gene unclear. CDR1 MDHEN and CDR2 SYDVKM come from the germline V gene. Trimming shortened V by 2 bases and J by 2 bases, and 6 bases separated the two germline ends. CDR3 length: 13 amino acids. The CDR3 DNA reads TGTGCCAGCAGTTTAGGTGGCAACTATGGCTACACCTTC. As protein: CASSLGGNYGYTF.

The chain has TRBV7-9 and TRBJ1-2, with D uncertain. This CDR3 is built from 14 residues. Trimming removed 5 bases from V and 2 bases from J, with 12 bases in between. From germline, CDR1 is SEHNR and CDR2 FQNEAQ (reference sequence). CDR3 region: CASSQMRSNYGYTF. The CDR3 nucleotides read TGTGCCAGCAGCCAAATGCGGTCAAACTATGGCTACACCTTC.

The chain couples TRBV18 to TRBJ1-3, with 7 positions matching TRBD1. This CDR3 spans 16 amino acids. J lost 2 bases, V lost 0 bases, and 4 bases had no gene match. Germline CDR1 reads KGHSH; CDR2 reads LQKENI. CDR3 nucleotides: TGTGCCAGCTCACCACCCTGGGACAGAGCTGGAAACACCATATATTTT. Its protein product is CASSPPWDRAGNTIYF.

The chain is built from TRBV28 and TRBJ1-5; possibly TRBD1 for D (6 bases). Germline CDR1 and CDR2: MDHEN and SYDVKM. The CDR3 consists of 14 residues. V was pared by 3 bases and J by 5 bases, with 11 bases between. The DNA of the CDR3 is TGTGCCAGCAGTTTTCCGGACAGATATCAGCCCCAGCATTTT. As protein: CASSFPDRYQPQHF.

The chain combines TRBV5-4 with TRBJ1-1; D is possibly TRBD1 (6 bases). Germline CDR1 and CDR2: SGHNT and YYREEE (reference sequence). There are 15 residues in the CDR3. Deletions cut 2 bases from V and 4 bases from J, with 15 bases between. The CDR3 region is CASSFLRGAVTEAFF. The CDR3, as DNA: TGTGCCAGCAGCTTTCTTCGGGGGGCTGTCACTGAAGCTTTCTTT.

The V gene is TRBV7-2, the J gene TRBJ2-1; TRBD2 matches 13 bases. Germline trimming cut 1 base from V and 3 bases from J; bases unmatched to any gene: 9. CDR3 length: 19 amino acids. Germline CDR1 reads SGHTA; CDR2 reads FQGNSA. The CDR3 DNA is TGTGCCAGCAGCTTAGGACTAGCGGGAGGCGCACCGATCTACAATGAGCAGTTCTTC. Its translation: CASSLGLAGGAPIYNEQFF.